This T cell receptor beta chain was observed in a study of human T cells and chemical hapten exposure. General study findings and limits: Patch test score rose with PT1 expanded TCR count, significant at thresholds 8, 16 and 32, not 4.

The time point: patch test 1, 2 weeks after DPC sensitization. The treatment is: therapeutic diphenylcyclopropenone sensitization with weekly scalp DPC. Whole blood, unfractionated, served as the material for total RNA extraction. Turning to this clonotype: Antigen: not known.

TCRdb passed the RACE reads through MiXCR, listing each CDR3 protein once. There are approximately 340,000 distinct CDR3 sequences in the sample; about 7% occur only once, and 7.5% to 9% lies in the top ten. CDR3 length equals 16 residues. Germline CDR1 and CDR2: SGHRS and YFSETQ. V lost 4 bases to trimming and J lost 8 bases; unmatched junction nucleotides: 16. The J gene is TRBJ2-3, the V gene TRBV5-1; 7 nucleotides match TRBD2. The source of this sequence is a young woman with alopecia areata. Some clones in this sample may be carry-over from other donors' samples. The sample consisted of whole blood, taken in connection with sensitization to the hapten diphenylcyclopropenone (DPC). The CDR3 loop is CASSPVGGGLGATQYF. CDR3 nucleotides: TGCGCCAGCAGCCCCGTTGGCGGGGGATTGGGTGCTACGCAGTATTTT.